The subject of this entry is one T cell receptor beta chain. Trimming cost V 0 bases and J 4 bases; bases outside gene matches: 6. Germline V gene sequence: CDR1 SGHKS, CDR2 YYEKEE (reference sequence). The CDR3 runs to 15 residues. These data originate in a study of blood T cell repertoires in COVID-19. Overall study context: From T cells, B-cell-depleted T cells, or PBMCs came the material, which was cDNA or gDNA.

The table came from immunoSEQ multiplex PCR; TCRdb's copy has only in-frame clones and leaves some out. The sample contains about 130,000 clones, around nine tenths of which appear only once. The sequenced sample consisted of peripheral blood. The rearrangement links TRBV5-5 to TRBJ1-2; 7 bases are shared with TRBD1. The sequence was obtained from a woman between 70 and 85 years old with COVID-19, enrolled during active disease. This chain's CDR3 is CASSLVVRDSYGYTF. The CDR3 DNA reads as TGTGCCAGCAGCTTGGTCGTGCGGGACAGCTATGGCTACACCTTC.